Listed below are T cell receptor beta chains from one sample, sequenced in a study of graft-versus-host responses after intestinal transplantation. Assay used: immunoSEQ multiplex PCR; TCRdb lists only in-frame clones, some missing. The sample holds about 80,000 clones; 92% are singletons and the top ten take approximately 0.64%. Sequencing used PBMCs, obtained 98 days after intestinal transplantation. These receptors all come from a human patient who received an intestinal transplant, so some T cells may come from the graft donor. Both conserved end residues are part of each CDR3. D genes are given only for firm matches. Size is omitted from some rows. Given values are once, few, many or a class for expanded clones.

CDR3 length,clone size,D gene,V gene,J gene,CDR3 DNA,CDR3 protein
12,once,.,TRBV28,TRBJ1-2,TGTGCCAGCAGTTTCCGGGGCAGTGGCTACACCTTC,CASSFRGSGYTF
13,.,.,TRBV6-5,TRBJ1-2,TGTGCCAGCAGTTACGACAACCTGGATGGCTACACCTTC,CASSYDNLDGYTF
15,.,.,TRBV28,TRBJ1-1,TGTGCCAGCAGAGGCCCGGGGGCGGGGAACACTGAAGCTTTCTTT,CASRGPGAGNTEAFF
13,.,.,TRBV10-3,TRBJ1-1,TGTGCCATCAGTGAGTGGGGGGACATTGAAGCCTTCTTT,CAISEWGDIEAFF
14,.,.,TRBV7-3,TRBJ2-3,TGTGCCAGCAGCTTACTATTTAGCACAGATACGCAGTATTTT,CASSLLFSTDTQYF
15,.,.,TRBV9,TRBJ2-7,TGTGCCAGCAGCGCCCCTTTAGAGCTTAGCAGCGAGCAGTACTTC,CASSAPLELSSEQYF
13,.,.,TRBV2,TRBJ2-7,TGTGCCAGCAGCGTGGAACAGGATTCCCACCGGTACTTC,CASSVEQDSHRYF
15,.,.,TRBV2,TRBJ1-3,TGTGCCAGCAGTGCGTCACAGGGAACTGGAAACACCATATATTTT,CASSASQGTGNTIYF
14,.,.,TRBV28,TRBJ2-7,TGTGCCAGCAGTTTAACGGGAAAGTCCCACGAGCAGTACTTC,CASSLTGKSHEQYF
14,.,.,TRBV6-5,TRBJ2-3,TGTGCCAGCAGTTCCACATCTAGCACAGATACGCAGTATTTT,CASSSTSSTDTQYF
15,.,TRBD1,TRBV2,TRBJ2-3,TGTGCCAGCAGCTCTGACAGGGGAAGCACAGATACGCAGTATTTT,CASSSDRGSTDTQYF
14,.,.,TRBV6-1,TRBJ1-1,TGTGCCAGCACTGAGGGGGGGTGGAACACTGAAGCTTTCTTT,CASTEGGWNTEAFF
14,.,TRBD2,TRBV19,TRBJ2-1,TGTGCCAGTAGTTGGTCAGCGGGAACGGATGAGCAGTTCTTC,CASSWSAGTDEQFF
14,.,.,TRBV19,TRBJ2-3,TGTGCCAGTAGTGTGGACCCGAGGGGAGATACGCAGTATTTT,CASSVDPRGDTQYF
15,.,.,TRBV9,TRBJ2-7,TGTGCCAGCAGCGTAACCGGTCTGGCGGGGTACGAGCAGTACTTC,CASSVTGLAGYEQYF
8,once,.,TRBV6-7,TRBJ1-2,TGTGCTGAGGCTGGCTACACCTTC,CAEAGYTF
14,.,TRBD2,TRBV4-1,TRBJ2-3,TGCGCCAGCAGCCCTACTAGCGTAACAGATACGCAGTATTTT,CASSPTSVTDTQYF
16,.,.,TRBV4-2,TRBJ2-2,TGTGCCAGCAGCCAAAGGGGACTTGCGTTTTCCGGGGAGCTGTTTTTT,CASSQRGLAFSGELFF
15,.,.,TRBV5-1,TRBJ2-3,TGCGCCAGCAGCCCCGGACATTCAGGCACAGATACGCAGTATTTT,CASSPGHSGTDTQYF
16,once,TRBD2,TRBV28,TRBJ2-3,TGTGCCAGCAGTTTGCCAACTAGCGGGAGGATAGATACGCAGTATTTT,CASSLPTSGRIDTQYF
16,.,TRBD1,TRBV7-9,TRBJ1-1,TGTGCCAGCAGCTTTGACAGGGGCCGAGAGAGCACTGAAGCTTTCTTT,CASSFDRGRESTEAFF
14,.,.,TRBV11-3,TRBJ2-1,TGTGCCAGCAGCTTGGACTCCTCCTACAATGAGCAGTTCTTC,CASSLDSSYNEQFF
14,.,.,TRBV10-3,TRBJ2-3,TGTGCCATCAGTGAATCCCGGGACCCAGATACGCAGTATTTT,CAISESRDPDTQYF
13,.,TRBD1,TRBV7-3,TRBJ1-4,TGTGCCAGCAGCTTACAGGGGGATGAAAAACTGTTTTTT,CASSLQGDEKLFF
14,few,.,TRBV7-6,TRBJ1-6,TGTGCCAGCAGCTTGGGGTCAGCTAATTCACCCCTCCACTTT,CASSLGSANSPLHF
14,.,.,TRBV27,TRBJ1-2,TGTGCCAGCAGTCTCGTCGGACAGAGGAATGGCTACACCTTC,CASSLVGQRNGYTF
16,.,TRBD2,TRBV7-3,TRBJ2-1,TGTGCCAGCAGCTTAAGGGTGGGACTAGGACGGGATGAGCAGTTCTTC,CASSLRVGLGRDEQFF
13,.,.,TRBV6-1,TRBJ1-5,TGTGCCAGCGCAAGGAGGGGTCCTCAGCCCCAGCATTTT,CASARRGPQPQHF
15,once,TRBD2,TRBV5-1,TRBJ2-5,TGCGCCAGTACCATGGCGGGGGGGAGTGGAGAGACCCAGTACTTC,CASTMAGGSGETQYF
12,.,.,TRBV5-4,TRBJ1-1,TGTGCCAGCAGCTTGGGAAGGGGTGAAGCTTTCTTT,CASSLGRGEAFF
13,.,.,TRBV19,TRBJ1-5,TGTGCCAGTAGACAGGGACGCAATCAGCCCCAGCATTTT,CASRQGRNQPQHF
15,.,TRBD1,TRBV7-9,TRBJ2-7,TGTGCCAGCAGCGCCCGACAGGGGGGGTCCTACGAGCAGTACTTC,CASSARQGGSYEQYF
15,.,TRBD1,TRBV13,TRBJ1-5,TGTGCCAGCAGCACCGGACAGGGTCCCAATCAGCCCCAGCATTTT,CASSTGQGPNQPQHF
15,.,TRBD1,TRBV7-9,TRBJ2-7,TGTGCCAGCAGTTCAGGGGGCGGCGGATCCTACGAGCAGTACTTC,CASSSGGGGSYEQYF
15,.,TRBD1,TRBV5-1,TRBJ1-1,TGCGCCAGCAGCCCGAGGGACAGGGAGAACACTGAAGCTTTCTTT,CASSPRDRENTEAFF
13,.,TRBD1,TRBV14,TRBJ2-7,TGTGCCAGCAGCCTTTTGGACAGGGGGGAGCAGTACTTC,CASSLLDRGEQYF
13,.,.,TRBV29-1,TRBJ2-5,TGCAGCGCCGGAGGTGGGCTTCGGGAGACCCAGTACTTC,CSAGGGLRETQYF
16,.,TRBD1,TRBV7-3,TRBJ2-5,TGCGCCAGCAGCCACGATGGGACAGGGGGGCGGGAGACCCAGTACTTC,CASSHDGTGGRETQYF
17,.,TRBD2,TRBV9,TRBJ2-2,TGTGCCAGCAGCGTAGGACTAGCGGGACCGAACACCGGGGAGCTGTTTTTT,CASSVGLAGPNTGELFF
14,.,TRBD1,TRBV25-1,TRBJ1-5,TGTGCCAGCAGTGCCTTTGACAGGGAACAGCCCCAGCATTTT,CASSAFDREQPQHF
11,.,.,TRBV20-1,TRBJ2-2,TGCAGTGCTAGTTTTGCCGGGGAGCTGTTTTTT,CSASFAGELFF